What follows are 28 T cell receptor beta chains derived from one specimen sequenced in a study of shared clonotypes between healthy human individuals. The data were produced by immunoSEQ multiplex PCR, yet TCRdb's version contains in-frame clones alone and is incomplete. The table lists about 360,000 clones, around 79% of them singletons. The sequencing input was memory CD4+ T cells sorted from blood. As for subset: CD45RA-negative fraction. These receptors were obtained from a man aged 30 to 45 in good health.

The chain recombines TRBV12-5 with TRBJ2-1, with D possibly matching TRBD2 (5 bases). The CDR3 extends over 13 amino acids. Trimming took off 4 bases at V and 8 bases at J, with 12 bases between the two ends. The germline V gene encodes CDR1 LGHNT and CDR2 FRNRAP. The CDR3 region has the DNA TGTGCTAGTGGTTCGGGGAGCCAAGATGAGCAGTTCTTC. Translated: CASGSGSQDEQFF.

Comments on this clone: With a much larger clone just one base away, this may be a read error. The identical CDR3 is also encoded by other nucleotide sequences in the sample. The V gene is TRBV5-1, the J gene TRBJ2-3; no clear D. The CDR3 is 13 amino acids. Per germline, CDR1 SGHRS and CDR2 YFSETQ. The ends were cut back, 5 bases at V and 4 bases at J, with 11 bases in the middle. CDR3 nucleotides: TGCGCCAGCAGTGTAGGTTTCCCAGATACGCAGTATTTT. Translation gives CASSVGFPDTQYF.

The chain uses TRBV19 and TRBJ2-1; D unresolved. V lost 6 bases, J lost 4 bases, and 16 bases lay in between. Germline V gene lookup returns CDR1 LNHDA and CDR2 SQIVND (reference sequence). CDR3 length: 15 residues. The CDR3 DNA is TGTGCCAGTAGCCCAGGAGTAGTCCCGTACAATGAGCAGTTCTTC. Protein sequence: CASSPGVVPYNEQFF.

V and J are TRBV7-6 and TRBJ2-5; the D gene is possibly TRBD2 (5 bases). V lost 4 bases and J lost 4, with 13 bases in between. Germline V gene lookup returns CDR1 SGHVS and CDR2 FNYEAQ. The CDR3 is 14 amino acids. For the CDR3, the DNA is TGTGCCAGCAGCTCCCCACGGGGAACAGAGACCCAGTACTTC. This codes for CASSSPRGTETQYF.

The chain couples TRBV5-8 to TRBJ2-4; D might be TRBD2 (5 bases). CDR1 and CDR2 (germline): SGHTS, YDEGEE. V lost 4 bases, J lost 3 bases, and 11 bases lay in between. This CDR3 contains 14 residues. CDR3 bases: TGTGCCAGCAGCCGGGATTTTAGCAAAAACATTCAGTACTTC. It codes for CASSRDFSKNIQYF.

Points on this clone: Other DNA sequences within the sample encode an identical CDR3. The genes are TRBV29-1 and TRBJ1-4; D uncertain. In germline, CDR1 is SQVTM, CDR2 ANQGSEA. Trimming removed 7 bases at V and 11 bases at J, with 17 bases between. This CDR3 region has 12 residues. Here the CDR3 reads CSAWKGAEKLFF. In nucleotides, the CDR3 is TGCAGCGCTTGGAAGGGAGCTGAGAAACTGTTTTTT.

This chain joins TRBV6-1 and TRBJ2-1; D not resolved. This CDR3 is 14 amino acids long. Germline V gives CDR1 MNHNS, CDR2 SASEGT. The V end lost 1 base, the J end lost 8 bases, and 12 bases lay between the germline ends. CDR3 DNA sequence: TGTGCCAGCAGTGAAGTTATGGGTGGGGATGAGCAGTTCTTC. It yields the protein CASSEVMGGDEQFF.

V is TRBV7-9 and J is TRBJ1-1; the D gene is possibly TRBD1 (5 bases). V dropped 1 base and J dropped 0 bases, with 9 bases sitting between them. CDR1 and CDR2 from the germline V gene are SEHNR and FQNEAQ (reference sequence). This CDR3 is 15 amino acids long. CDR3 protein: CASSLDQGMNTEAFF. As DNA, the CDR3 is TGTGCCAGCAGCTTAGACCAGGGCATGAACACTGAAGCTTTCTTT.

The rearrangement joins TRBV10-3 to TRBJ2-6; D might be TRBD1 (5 bases). V was pared by 4 bases and J by 2 bases, with 27 bases between. Germline V gives CDR1 ENHRY, CDR2 SYGVKD. CDR3 size: 21 residues. DNA for the CDR3: TGTGCCATCAGTGCCCCTTCAGGGCAGGCGCAAGATAACGCTGGGGCCAACGTCCTGACTTTC. Its protein is CAISAPSGQAQDNAGANVLTF.

The chain has TRBV11-3 and TRBJ2-1; either TRBD1 or TRBD2 may supply D (6 bases each). V gave up 3 bases and J gave up 5 bases, with 14 bases separating them. The length of the CDR3 is 15 residues. Germline V gives CDR1 SGHNT, CDR2 YENEEA. CDR3 in amino acids: CASSFGLGGNNEQFF. The CDR3 DNA sequence: TGTGCCAGCAGCTTTGGGTTAGGGGGGAACAATGAGCAGTTCTTC.

This chain links TRBV2 with TRBJ2-7; a possible D gene is TRBD2 (5 bases). The CDR3 spans 12 residues. The V end lost 4 bases, the J end lost 7 bases, and 11 bases lay between the germline ends. Germline V gene data show CDR1 as SNHLY and CDR2 as FYNNEI. The CDR3, as DNA: TGTGCCAGCAGTGGAGGGTATCGGGAGCAGTACTTC. The encoded protein is CASSGGYREQYF.

The genes are TRBV10-3 and TRBJ1-5; TRBD1 aligns across 8 bases. The length of the CDR3 is 15 residues. From germline, CDR1 is ENHRY and CDR2 SYGVKD. Trimming at V came to 2 bases and at J to 3 bases, leaving 3 bases not matched to a gene. The CDR3 region has the DNA TGTGCCATCAGTGAGGGACAGGGATACAATCAGCCCCAGCATTTT. Translating it yields CAISEGQGYNQPQHF.

The chain uses TRBV7-9 and TRBJ2-7, with 8 nucleotides matching TRBD2. Germline assignment: CDR1 SEHNR and CDR2 FQNEAQ (reference sequence). This CDR3 region has 15 residues. After removal of 5 bases from V and 6 bases from J, the junction contained 12 bases not matched to a gene. The DNA for the CDR3 is TGTGCCAGCAGCCGGGCCAGCGGGAGTCTCTCCGAGCAGTACTTC. It is translated as CASSRASGSLSEQYF.

The CDR3 region has the DNA TGTGCCAGCAGCTTCCCTAGCGGGAAAAACGAGCAGTACTTC. This codes for CASSFPSGKNEQYF. The J gene is TRBJ2-7, the V gene TRBV5-6; 9 bases agree with TRBD2. V shed 2 bases and J 5 bases; nucleotides not matched to a gene: 5. The CDR3 spans 14 residues. CDR1 and CDR2 from the germline V gene are SGHDT and YYEEEE.

This clone was recorded once. The genes are TRBV30 and TRBJ2-7; TRBD2 matches at 16 bases. CDR1 GTSNPN and CDR2 SVGIG come from the germline V gene (reference sequence). The CDR3 extends over 19 amino acids. Trimming cost V 5 bases and J 3 bases; bases outside gene matches: 16. The CDR3 spells CAWRGPGQGLAGGYYEQYF. The CDR3 nucleotides read TGTGCCTGGCGAGGACCGGGACAGGGACTAGCGGGAGGGTACTACGAGCAGTACTTC.

CDR3 in amino acids: CASILGTLNTEAFF. CDR3 in DNA: TGTGCCAGCATTCTCGGGACCCTCAACACTGAAGCTTTCTTT. The genes are TRBV2 and TRBJ1-1; D might be TRBD1 (5 bases). The CDR3 sequence is 14 residues long. The germline V gene has CDR1 SNHLY and CDR2 FYNNEI. The V end lost 7 bases, the J end lost 2 bases, and 14 bases lay between the germline ends.

V is TRBV6-1 and J is TRBJ1-5; D is ambiguous. Per the germline V gene, CDR1 is MNHNS and CDR2 is SASEGT. This CDR3 is 14 amino acids long. The V gene lost 6 bases and the J gene lost 4 bases, with 13 bases spanning the gap. The CDR3 region is CASRGFRWNQPQHF. In nucleotides, the CDR3 is TGTGCCAGCAGGGGGTTCAGGTGGAATCAGCCCCAGCATTTT.

The J gene is TRBJ1-4, the V gene TRBV5-4, with D perhaps matching TRBD1 (5 bases). Germline V gene data show CDR1 as SGHNT and CDR2 as YYREEE (reference sequence). The CDR3 sequence is 14 residues long. Trimming took off 3 bases at V and 5 bases at J, with 11 bases between the two ends. The CDR3: CASSSTAQNEKLFF. CDR3 nucleotides: TGTGCCAGCAGCTCGACAGCACAGAATGAAAAACTGTTTTTT.

This clone was recorded many times. The chain is built from TRBV5-6 and TRBJ2-5, with D unclear. This CDR3 has 11 residues. The ends were cut back, 3 bases at V and 7 bases at J, with 7 bases in the middle. Germline CDR1 and CDR2: SGHDT and YYEEEE. CDR3: CASSSRGTQYF. The DNA for the CDR3 is TGTGCCAGCAGCTCGCGAGGGACCCAGTACTTC. The variable domain in full, with the rest retrieved from reference TRBV5-6 and TRBJ2-5, is DAGVTQSPTHLIKTRGQQVTLRCSPKSGHDTVSWYQQALGQGPQFIFQYYEEEERQRGNFPDRFSGHQFPNYSSELNVNALLLGDSALYLCASSSRGTQYFGPGTRLLVL.

V is TRBV18 and J is TRBJ2-5; D not certain. This CDR3 region has 17 residues. V was clipped by 2 bases and J by 1 base, with 17 bases between them. Germline lookup yields CDR1 KGHSH and CDR2 LQKENI. The DNA for the CDR3 is TGTGCCAGCTCACCAGTGGCCAGAACTCCAAGCCAAGAGACCCAGTACTTC. This translates into CASSPVARTPSQETQYF.

V and J are TRBV18 and TRBJ2-3, with 7 bases identical to TRBD1. The V gene's germline CDR1 is KGHSH and CDR2 LQKENI. The length of the CDR3 is 15 residues. V lost 2 bases to trimming and J lost 1 base; unmatched junction nucleotides: 3. The CDR3 DNA reads TGTGCCAGCTCACCAGGGACAGCCGGCACAGATACGCAGTATTTT. Amino acids: CASSPGTAGTDTQYF.

This clone came up once. J is TRBJ2-1 and V is TRBV19; 7 bases are shared with TRBD2. The germline V gene encodes CDR1 LNHDA and CDR2 SQIVND (reference sequence). The CDR3 loop spans 15 amino acids. After removal of 5 bases from V and 8 bases from J, the junction contained 12 bases not matched to a gene. CDR3 bases: TGTGCCAGTAGTGTCCTTAGCGGGCCTGGCCATGAGCAGTTCTTC. Residues: CASSVLSGPGHEQFF.

The chain is built from TRBV6-1 and TRBJ2-1; possible D gene TRBD2, 6 bases. The CDR3 is made up of 11 amino acids. The V end lost 7 bases, the J end lost 9 bases, and 10 bases lay between the germline ends. The germline V gene has CDR1 MNHNS and CDR2 SASEGT. In DNA form, the CDR3 reads TGTGCCAGCATTACGGGAGCTGAGCAGTTCTTC. Translating gives CASITGAEQFF.

The chain links TRBV6-5 to TRBJ2-7, with TRBD1 matching 10 bases. The CDR3 runs 13 residues. V shed 6 bases and J 5 bases; nucleotides not matched to a gene: 4. Looked up from germline, CDR1 is MNHEY and CDR2 is SVGAGI. The CDR3 DNA reads TGTGCCAGCAGCCGCGGGACAGGGGACGAGCAGTACTTC. Its translation is CASSRGTGDEQYF.

As concerns this clone: The same CDR3 is also encoded by other DNA sequences in this sample. CDR3 protein: CASSLTGGTEAFF. The CDR3 nucleotides read TGTGCCAGCAGCCTAACAGGGGGCACTGAAGCTTTCTTT. The V gene is TRBV11-2, the J gene TRBJ1-1; 8 positions match TRBD1. The CDR3 loop spans 13 amino acids. Germline-derived CDR1 and CDR2 are SGHAT and FQNNGV. Trimming took 5 bases from V and 4 from J; bases not matched to a gene: 3.

This clone was counted ten times or more. This rearrangement joins TRBV18 to TRBJ2-7, with D perhaps matching TRBD1 (6 bases). The CDR3 covers 13 residues. Trimming removed 4 bases from V and 1 base from J, with 8 bases in between. CDR1 KGHSH and CDR2 LQKENI come from the germline V gene. CDR3 nucleotide sequence: TGTGCCAGCTCACGGACAGCTTCCTACGAGCAGTACTTC. Translating it yields CASSRTASYEQYF.

In this sample, this clone turned up many times. This chain connects TRBV19 to TRBJ2-1, with 9 bases aligning to TRBD1. CDR3 size: 16 residues. CDR1 is LNHDA, CDR2 SQIVND, per germline (reference sequence). V lost 6 bases and J lost 5; bases outside the gene matches: 11. The CDR3 sequence is CASRGSDRGSHNEQFF. The CDR3 region has the DNA TGTGCCAGTAGGGGATCGGACAGGGGTTCCCACAATGAGCAGTTCTTC.

This clone was detected only a few times. This sequence joins TRBV29-1 and TRBJ2-1; no reliable D call. Germline V lookup: CDR1 SQVTM, CDR2 ANQGSEA. This CDR3 spans 13 amino acids. Trimming stripped 8 bases from V and 6 bases from J, with 17 bases between. CDR3 in amino acids: CSLTRRSSNEQFF. DNA for the CDR3: TGCAGCCTGACCCGACGGAGCTCCAATGAGCAGTTCTTC.